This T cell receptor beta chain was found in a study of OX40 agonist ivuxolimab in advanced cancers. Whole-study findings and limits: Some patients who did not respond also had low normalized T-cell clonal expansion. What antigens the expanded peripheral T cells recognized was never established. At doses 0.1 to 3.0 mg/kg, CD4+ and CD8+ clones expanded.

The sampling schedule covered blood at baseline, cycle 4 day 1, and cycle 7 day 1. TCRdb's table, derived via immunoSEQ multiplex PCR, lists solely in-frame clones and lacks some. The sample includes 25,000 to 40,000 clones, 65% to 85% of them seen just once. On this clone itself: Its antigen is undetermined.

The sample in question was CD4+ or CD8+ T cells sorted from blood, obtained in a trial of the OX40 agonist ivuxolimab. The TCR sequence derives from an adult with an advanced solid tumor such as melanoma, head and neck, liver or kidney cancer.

The CDR3 spells CASSPRQGWSEQYF. As DNA, the CDR3 is TGTGCCAGCAGCCCGCGACAGGGATGGAGCGAGCAGTACTTC. The rearrangement joins TRBV7-8 to TRBJ2-7; TRBD1 agrees at 7 bases. This CDR3 has 14 residues. The J segment lost 6 bases and the V segment lost 5 bases, leaving 10 bases of the junction unmatched. Germline CDR1 reads SGHVS; CDR2 reads FQNEAQ.